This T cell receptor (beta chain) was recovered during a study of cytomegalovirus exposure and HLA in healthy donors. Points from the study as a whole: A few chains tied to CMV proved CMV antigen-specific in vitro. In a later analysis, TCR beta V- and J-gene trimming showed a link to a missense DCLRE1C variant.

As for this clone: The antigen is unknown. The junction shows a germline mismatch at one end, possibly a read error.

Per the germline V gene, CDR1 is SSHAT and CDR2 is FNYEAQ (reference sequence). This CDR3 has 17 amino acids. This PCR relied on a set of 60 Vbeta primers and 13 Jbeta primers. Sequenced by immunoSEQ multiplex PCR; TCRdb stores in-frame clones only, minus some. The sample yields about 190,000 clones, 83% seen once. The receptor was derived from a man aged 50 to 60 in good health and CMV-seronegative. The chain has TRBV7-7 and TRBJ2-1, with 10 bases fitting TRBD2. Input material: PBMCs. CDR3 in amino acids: CASSPRLGAGGPNEQFF. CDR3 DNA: TGTGCTAGCAGCCCGAGGTTGGGAGCGGGGGGGCCGAATGAGCAGTTCTTC.